These 16 T cell receptor beta chains share one sample of origin, sequenced in a study of blood T cell repertoires in COVID-19. Here immunoSEQ multiplex PCR was the method, and the copy in TCRdb shows in-frame clones only, minus some. The sample gives approximately 250,000 clones, about 87% of which show up once; roughly 1.2% is in the top ten. Sequenced: PBMCs or T cells enriched from blood (not recorded which). The receptors here all came from a woman aged 35 to 49 with acute COVID-19.

The J gene is TRBJ1-1, the V gene TRBV5-1; D perhaps matches TRBD1 (5 bases). V was cut by 0 bases and J by 7 bases, with 19 bases left in between. The germline CDR1 and CDR2 sequences are SGHRS and YFSETQ. The CDR3 length is 16 residues. For the CDR3, the DNA is TGCGCCAGCAGCTTGGATGGCAGGGTAACACACCTTGAAGCTTTCTTT. Amino acid sequence: CASSLDGRVTHLEAFF. The full variable domain, rest sourced from reference TRBV5-1 and TRBJ1-1, is KAGVTQTPRYLIKTRGQQVTLSCSPISGHRSVSWYQQTPGQGLQFLFEYFSETQRNKGNFPGRFSGRQFSNSRSEMNVSTLELGDSALYLCASSLDGRVTHLEAFFGQGTRLTVV.

This clone has a count of ten or more. The J gene is TRBJ1-5, the V gene TRBV28; TRBD1 might be the D (6 bases). V lost 6 bases and J lost 2, with 11 bases in between. This CDR3 comprises 14 residues. Germline CDR1 is MDHEN and CDR2 is SYDVKM. The CDR3, as DNA: TGTGCCAGCAGACCCGCAGGGGGCAATCAGCCCCAGCATTTT. Translated: CASRPAGGNQPQHF.

The V gene is TRBV10-2, the J gene TRBJ2-1; 9 positions match TRBD2. Trimming cost V 7 bases and J 2 bases; bases outside gene matches: 3. Germline CDR1 WSHSY, CDR2 SAAADI. The CDR3 is 14 amino acids. The CDR3: CASMREGPYNEQFF. For the CDR3, the DNA is TGCGCCAGCATGCGGGAGGGCCCCTACAATGAGCAGTTCTTC.

In DNA, the CDR3 is TGTGCCAGCAGCGTAGGGGCTTTCACAACTAGCGGGAGAGGCAATGAGCAGTTCTTC. Translation gives CASSVGAFTTSGRGNEQFF. This chain links TRBV9 with TRBJ2-1, with 11 bases matching TRBD2. Germline trimming cut 0 bases from V and 6 bases from J; bases unmatched to any gene: 14. There are 19 residues in the CDR3. CDR1 is SGDLS, CDR2 YYNGEE, per germline.

The chain uses TRBV4-3 and TRBJ1-5, with 7 bases matching TRBD1. This CDR3 contains 17 residues. Germline V gives CDR1 LGHNA, CDR2 YSLEER. Trimming took 0 bases from V and 1 from J; bases not matched to a gene: 6. Here the CDR3 reads CASSQDGTGESNQPQHF. CDR3 DNA: TGCGCCAGCAGCCAAGATGGTACAGGGGAGAGCAATCAGCCCCAGCATTTT.

V is TRBV6-5 and J is TRBJ2-3, with D unresolved. Trimming removed 0 bases from V and 4 bases from J, with 8 bases in between. This CDR3 is 14 amino acids long. The germline V gene has CDR1 MNHEY and CDR2 SVGAGI. In DNA, the CDR3 is TGTGCCAGCAGTTACTCCCGAGGAGCAGATACGCAGTATTTT. Residues: CASSYSRGADTQYF.

The chain is built from TRBV2 and TRBJ1-6; no clear D gene. V was trimmed by 4 bases and J by 7 bases, leaving 8 bases between them. The CDR3 consists of 13 residues. The germline CDR1 and CDR2 sequences are SNHLY and FYNNEI. Here the CDR3 reads CASSVENNSPLHF. The CDR3, as DNA: TGTGCCAGCAGTGTAGAGAACAATTCACCCCTCCACTTT.

This clone appeared once. The gene calls are TRBV21-1 and TRBJ1-3. TRBV21-1 counts as a pseudogene. This CDR3 comprises 17 residues. Here the CDR3 reads CASSKGRTPSSGNTIYF. CDR3 nucleotides: TGTGCCAGCAGCAAAGGTAGGACTCCAAGCTCTGGAAACACCATATATTTT.

The V gene is TRBV28, the J gene TRBJ2-7; tentatively, D is TRBD2 (6 bases). With 5 bases removed from V and 2 bases from J, the gap between germline ends came to 16 bases. CDR3 length: 15 amino acids. Germline-derived CDR1 and CDR2 are MDHEN and SYDVKM. CDR3 nucleotides: TGTGCCAGCAGTCTTCACCGGGACTGGACCTACGAGCAGTACTTC. It is translated as CASSLHRDWTYEQYF. The full variable domain, completed using reference TRBV28 and TRBJ2-7, is DVKVTQSSRYLVKRTGEKVFLECVQDMDHENMFWYRQDPGLGLRLIYFSYDVKMKEKGDIPEGYSVSREKKERFSLILESASTNQTSMYLCASSLHRDWTYEQYFGPGTRLTVT.

J is TRBJ2-3 and V is TRBV2, with TRBD1 matching over 9 bases. The germline gives CDR1 SNHLY, CDR2 FYNNEI. This CDR3 has 15 amino acids. V lost 4 bases to trimming and J lost 1 base; unmatched junction nucleotides: 3. The CDR3 loop is CASSGDRARTDTQYF. The CDR3 DNA reads as TGTGCCAGCAGTGGGGACAGGGCCCGCACAGATACGCAGTATTTT.

This clone was seen just once. CDR3 coding DNA: TGTGCCAGCAGCACAGCTAGCGGTACGGAGACCCAGTACTTC. Residues: CASSTASGTETQYF. V usage is TRBV11-2 and J usage is TRBJ2-5, with 7 bases lining up with TRBD2. CDR3 length equals 14 residues. V was pared by 5 bases and J by 5 bases, with 8 bases of the junction left unmatched. Germline V gives CDR1 SGHAT, CDR2 FQNNGV. Supplemented by reference TRBV11-2 and TRBJ2-5, the full variable domain reads EAGVAQSPRYKIIEKRQSVAFWCNPISGHATLYWYQQILGQGPKLLIQFQNNGVVDDSQLPKDRFSAERLKGVDSTLKIQPAKLEDSAVYLCASSTASGTETQYFGPGTRLLVL.

This sequence joins TRBV2 and TRBJ2-1, with D possibly TRBD2 on 5 matching bases. CDR1 and CDR2 (germline): SNHLY, FYNNEI. The V end was cut by 8 bases, the J end by 0 bases, with 11 bases between. The CDR3 runs 14 residues. CDR3 nucleotide sequence: TGTGCCAGCTTGGGAGTCCCCTCCTACAATGAGCAGTTCTTC. Amino acids: CASLGVPSYNEQFF.

This clone was observed a single time. V usage is TRBV7-2 and J usage is TRBJ1-3, with D possibly matching TRBD1 (6 bases). This CDR3 is built from 16 residues. V dropped 5 bases and J dropped 4 bases, with 18 bases sitting between them. Per germline, CDR1 SGHTA and CDR2 FQGNSA. The CDR3 sequence: CASSLRQQGKGNTIYF. The CDR3 nucleotides read TGTGCCAGCAGCCTGAGGCAACAGGGTAAAGGAAACACCATATATTTT. Based on the CDR3 plus reference TRBV7-2 and TRBJ1-3, the full variable domain is GAGVSQSPSNKVTEKGKDVELRCDPISGHTALYWYRQSLGQGLEFLIYFQGNSAPDKSGLPSDRFSAERTGGSVSTLTIQRTQQEDSAVYLCASSLRQQGKGNTIYFGEGSWLTVV.

V usage is TRBV27 and J usage is TRBJ1-2; 12 bases map to TRBD1. Germline V lookup: CDR1 MNHEY, CDR2 SMNVEV (reference sequence). This CDR3 has 15 residues. J was trimmed by 7 bases and V by 10 bases; bases with no gene match: 13. CDR3 sequence (DNA): TGTGCCACCAGAGGCCCGGGGACAGGGGGCTCTGGCTACACCTTC. Protein sequence: CATRGPGTGGSGYTF.

V usage is TRBV9 and J usage is TRBJ2-5, with a tentative D call TRBD2 (6 bases). The CDR3 sequence is 15 residues long. Germline V lookup: CDR1 SGDLS, CDR2 YYNGEE. The germline V and J ends were trimmed by 4 bases and 2 bases, with 15 bases remaining between them. CDR3 loop: CASSPTPGLQETQYF. The CDR3 DNA is TGTGCCAGCAGCCCCACTCCGGGACTTCAAGAGACCCAGTACTTC. The full variable domain, its missing parts supplied by reference TRBV9 and TRBJ2-5, is DSGVTQTPKHLITATGQRVTLRCSPRSGDLSVYWYQQSLDQGLQFLIQYYNGEERAKGNILERFSAQQFPDLHSELNLSSLELGDSALYFCASSPTPGLQETQYFGPGTRLLVL.

J is TRBJ2-7 and V is TRBV9; 11 nucleotides match TRBD2. The CDR3 is 16 residues long. Per germline, CDR1 SGDLS and CDR2 YYNGEE. In DNA form, the CDR3 reads TGTGCCAGCACCGTAAATCACGGACTAGCGGGCTACGAGCAGTACGTC. It yields the protein CASTVNHGLAGYEQYV.